Listed here is a single T cell receptor beta chain. Its target is unknown. The CDR3 consists of 14 residues. The junction had 5 bases not matched to a gene; V was cut back by 4 bases and J by 5 bases. CDR1 and CDR2 from the germline V gene are SGHDT and YYEEEE. The source of the sample is a study of cytomegalovirus exposure and HLA in healthy donors. For the study at large: Of all 400 or so donors who were genotyped, 80% to 85% belonged to the Caucasian-associated ancestry cluster.

Primers included in the PCR were 60 Vbeta and 13 Jbeta primers. The data were produced by immunoSEQ multiplex PCR, yet TCRdb's version contains in-frame clones alone and is incomplete. The sample shows about 95,000 clones, 81% of them seen only once. Study-wide findings and caveats: Later analysis identified 15,000 to 20,000 TCR beta sequences associated with HLA alleles, using a false discovery rate threshold of 0.05.

Healthy bone marrow donors formed the donor group. This clonotype originated in a woman in her 70s in good health and CMV-seropositive. The rearrangement uses TRBV5-6 and TRBJ2-5, with TRBD1 identical over 10 bases. Specimen: PBMCs. CDR3 residues: CASSGDRGIETQYF. CDR3 coding DNA: TGTGCCAGCAGCGGGGACAGGGGTATTGAGACCCAGTACTTC.